Listed here are 9 T cell receptor beta chains from one sample, sequenced in a study of blood T cell repertoires in COVID-19. Assay used: immunoSEQ multiplex PCR; TCRdb lists only in-frame clones, some missing. The table shows about 210,000 clones, with about three quarters occurring only once. Sequenced: peripheral blood. The receptor set was obtained from a woman in her 70s with acute or convalescent COVID-19.

The rearrangement links TRBV24-1 to TRBJ2-5, with 7 bases identical to TRBD1. The germline CDR1 and CDR2 sequences are KGHDR and SFDVKD. This CDR3 has 14 residues. Trimming at V came to 4 bases and at J to 3 bases, leaving 4 bases not matched to a gene. The CDR3: CATSEPTGKETQYF. CDR3 bases: TGTGCCACCAGTGAACCGACAGGGAAAGAGACCCAGTACTTC.

The rearrangement joins TRBV11-2 to TRBJ2-5; 14 nucleotides line up with TRBD2. The CDR3 has 16 amino acids. In germline, CDR1 is SGHAT, CDR2 FQNNGV. Trimming at V came to 1 base and at J to 7 bases, leaving 5 bases not matched to a gene. CDR3 loop: CASSLGPTSGGGTQYF. The CDR3 DNA is TGTGCCAGCAGCTTAGGGCCGACTAGCGGGGGGGGGACCCAGTACTTC.

This clone was recorded only once. The chain is built from TRBV5-4 and TRBJ2-2, with 8 bases fitting TRBD1. This CDR3 comprises 15 residues. J was trimmed by 4 bases and V by 2 bases; bases with no gene match: 4. The germline gives CDR1 SGHNT, CDR2 YYREEE (reference sequence). The CDR3 coding sequence is TGTGCCAGCAGCTTAGGCCAGGGGGCCACCGGGGAGCTGTTTTTT. This sequence encodes CASSLGQGATGELFF. The whole variable domain, filled in from reference TRBV5-4 and TRBJ2-2, reads ETGVTQSPTHLIKTRGQQVTLRCSSQSGHNTVSWYQQALGQGPQFIFQYYREEENGRGNFPPRFSGLQFPNYSSELNVNALELDDSALYLCASSLGQGATGELFFGEGSRLTVL.

The V gene is TRBV7-2, the J gene TRBJ1-2, with D possibly TRBD1 on 5 matching bases. The CDR3 runs to 14 residues. V was shortened by 5 bases and J by 8 bases, with 18 bases between the two germline ends. Germline V CDR1 and CDR2: SGHTA, FQGNSA. The CDR3 nucleotides read TGTGCCAGCAGCCCCTATAGCAGGGATGAGGGCTACACCTTC. Translated: CASSPYSRDEGYTF.

The V and J genes are TRBV7-6 and TRBJ2-2; 9 bases line up with TRBD1. The CDR3 totals 16 residues. Germline V gene sequence: CDR1 SGHVS, CDR2 FNYEAQ. The V gene end was trimmed by 5 bases and the J gene end by 7 bases; junction bases not matched to a gene: 11. The CDR3 protein is CASSASPGTGFGELFF. In DNA, the CDR3 is TGTGCCAGCAGCGCGAGTCCCGGGACAGGGTTCGGGGAGCTGTTTTTT.

The rearrangement joins TRBV30 to TRBJ2-3, with 7 positions matching TRBD1. The CDR3 extends over 14 amino acids. V lost 0 bases to trimming and J lost 5 bases; unmatched junction nucleotides: 5. Germline V gives CDR1 GTSNPN, CDR2 SVGIG (reference sequence). The CDR3 region has the DNA TGTGCCTGGAGTGTAAAGGGGGCCGGAGATACGCAGTATTTT. Protein sequence: CAWSVKGAGDTQYF. Supplemented by reference TRBV30 and TRBJ2-3, the full variable domain reads SQTIHQWPATLVQPVGSPLSLECTVEGTSNPNLYWYRQAAGRGLQLLFYSVGIGQISSEVPQNLSASRPQDRQFILSSKKLLLSDSGFYLCAWSVKGAGDTQYFGPGTRLTVL.

This chain connects TRBV5-1 to TRBJ2-2, with no clear D. Germline V lookup: CDR1 SGHRS, CDR2 YFSETQ. V lost 0 bases and J lost 4, with 7 bases in between. The CDR3 spans 14 residues. The CDR3 DNA follows: TGCGCCAGCAGCTTGGTCCCAGTCACCGGGGAGCTGTTTTTT. Translated: CASSLVPVTGELFF.

The chain recombines TRBV29-1 with TRBJ2-1; D call uncertain. CDR3 length: 11 residues. V was clipped by 4 bases and J by 10 bases, with 11 bases between them. CDR1 and CDR2 from the germline V gene are SQVTM and ANQGSEA. The CDR3, as DNA: TGCAGCGTTGGGCAGAAAATAGAGCAGTTCTTC. This gives the protein CSVGQKIEQFF.

Comment on this clone: A much larger clone lies a single base off, so this may be a read error. This rearrangement joins TRBV7-6 to TRBJ2-7; a weak D match, TRBD1 (6 bases). Trimming pared 1 base from V and 3 bases from J, leaving 7 bases between. CDR3 length: 13 amino acids. Germline CDR1 is SGHVS and CDR2 is FNYEAQ. CDR3 DNA sequence: TGTGCCAGCAGCTTAGGACAGGTCTACGAGCAGTACTTC. Encoded protein: CASSLGQVYEQYF.